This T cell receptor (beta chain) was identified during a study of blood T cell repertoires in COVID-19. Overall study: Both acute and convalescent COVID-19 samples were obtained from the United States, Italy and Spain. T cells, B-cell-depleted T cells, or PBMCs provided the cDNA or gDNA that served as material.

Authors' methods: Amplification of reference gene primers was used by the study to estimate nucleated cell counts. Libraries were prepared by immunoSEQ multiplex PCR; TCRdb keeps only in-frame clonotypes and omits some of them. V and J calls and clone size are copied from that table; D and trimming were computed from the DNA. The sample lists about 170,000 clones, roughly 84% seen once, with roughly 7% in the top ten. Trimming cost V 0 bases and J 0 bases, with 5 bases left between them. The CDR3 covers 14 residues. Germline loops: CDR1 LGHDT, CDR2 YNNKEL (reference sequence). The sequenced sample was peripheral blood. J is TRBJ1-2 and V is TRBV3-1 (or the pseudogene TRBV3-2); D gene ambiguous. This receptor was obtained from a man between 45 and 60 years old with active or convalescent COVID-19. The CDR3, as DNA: TGTGCCAGCAGCCAAGAAGCACCTAACTATGGCTACACCTTC. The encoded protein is CASSQEAPNYGYTF.